The 2 T cell receptor beta chains in this list originate from one sample, sequenced in a study of blood T cell repertoires in COVID-19. Generated by immunoSEQ multiplex PCR, the TCRdb table keeps only in-frame clones and is missing some. The sample lists approximately 340,000 clones, roughly 92% seen once, with roughly 0.9% in the top ten. Sequenced sample: PBMCs or T cells enriched from blood (not recorded which). The receptors were gathered from a woman between 35 and 50 years old who had been exposed to COVID-19.

The V and J genes are TRBV7-2 and TRBJ1-4; TRBD1 agrees at 7 bases. The CDR3 is 14 residues long. With 6 bases clipped from V and 7 bases from J, the junction kept 8 bases outside the gene matches. Germline V gives CDR1 SGHTA, CDR2 FQGNSA. This chain's CDR3 is CASRPRTGGEKLFF. The CDR3 DNA sequence: TGTGCCAGCAGACCTAGGACAGGCGGTGAAAAACTGTTTTTT.

The rearrangement joins TRBV7-2 to TRBJ2-1; D not certain. The CDR3 sequence is 13 residues long. Trimming cost V 5 bases and J 8 bases, with 13 bases left between them. Germline V gene sequence: CDR1 SGHTA, CDR2 FQGNSA. This CDR3 is CASSEVLPYEQFF. The CDR3 region has the DNA TGTGCCAGCAGCGAAGTACTTCCCTATGAGCAGTTCTTC.